The 26 T cell receptor beta chains below come from one sample, sequenced in a study of T cell repertoires in ileal Crohn's disease. Only in-frame clones appear in the TCRdb table, and some are missing; sequencing was by immunoSEQ multiplex PCR. The data show about 15,000 clones, 78% seen once. Sample time point: neoterminal ileum biopsy at postoperative endoscopy, about 6 months after surgery. Material for sequencing was ileal tissue. These receptors originate from an adult with Crohn's disease.

The chain uses TRBV5-1 and TRBJ1-2, with D hard to call. Trimming took 3 bases from V and 8 from J, leaving 17 bases between them. CDR1 and CDR2 (germline): SGHRS, YFSETQ. CDR3 size: 14 residues. CDR3: CASSSGGDLSGYTF. In DNA, the CDR3 is TGCGCCAGCAGCTCTGGCGGGGATCTAAGCGGCTACACCTTC.

This clone occurred a few times. The V call is TRBV27, the J call TRBJ2-7, with 14 bases that match TRBD2. Germline loops: CDR1 MNHEY, CDR2 SMNVEV (reference sequence). V lost 5 bases, J lost 6 bases, and 3 bases stayed unmatched. CDR3 length: 14 amino acids. CDR3 protein: CASSRLAGGPEQYF. The CDR3 nucleotides read TGTGCCAGCAGTCGACTAGCGGGAGGGCCCGAGCAGTACTTC.

This chain joins TRBV5-4 and TRBJ2-2; 10 positions agree with TRBD2. The CDR3 totals 17 residues. Germline CDR1 is SGHNT and CDR2 is YYREEE (reference sequence). The V and J ends lost 1 base and 6 bases, in that order; junction bases with no gene match: 9. The CDR3: CASSLKRGGQISGELFF. CDR3 DNA: TGTGCCAGCAGCTTGAAGCGGGGGGGCCAAATCTCCGGGGAGCTGTTTTTT. The variable domain in full, with the rest retrieved from reference TRBV5-4 and TRBJ2-2, is ETGVTQSPTHLIKTRGQQVTLRCSSQSGHNTVSWYQQALGQGPQFIFQYYREEENGRGNFPPRFSGLQFPNYSSELNVNALELDDSALYLCASSLKRGGQISGELFFGEGSRLTVL.

The chain is built from TRBV5-5 and TRBJ1-5; D gene unclear. CDR1 is SGHKS, CDR2 YYEKEE, per germline (reference sequence). The CDR3 has 15 residues. Deletions cut 0 bases from V and 0 bases from J, with 7 bases between. The CDR3 reads CASSLVPYSNQPQHF. CDR3 in DNA: TGTGCCAGCAGCTTGGTTCCTTATAGCAATCAGCCCCAGCATTTT.

The chain combines TRBV7-6 with TRBJ2-3; a weak D match, TRBD2 (6 bases). The CDR3 is made up of 13 amino acids. V shed 3 bases and J shed 7 bases, with 11 bases lying between them. The germline CDR1 and CDR2 sequences are SGHVS and FNYEAQ. In DNA form, the CDR3 reads TGTGCCAGCAGCTTCGGGAGCTCGAATACGCAGTATTTT. Translation gives CASSFGSSNTQYF.

The table lists this clone with a few counts. The chain is built from TRBV5-1 and TRBJ2-5; D gene unclear. Trimming took off 0 bases at V and 4 bases at J, with 7 bases between the two ends. Per germline, CDR1 SGHRS and CDR2 YFSETQ. The CDR3 has 13 residues. The CDR3 protein is CASSLAWGETQYF. The CDR3 bases are TGCGCCAGCAGCTTGGCTTGGGGAGAGACCCAGTACTTC.

The chain carries TRBV18 and TRBJ1-1; 8 nucleotides align to TRBD1. Germline CDR1 KGHSH, CDR2 LQKENI. The CDR3 spans 15 residues. V dropped 0 bases and J dropped 4; count of bases not matched to a gene: 4. As DNA, the CDR3 is TGTGCCAGCTCACCACCGACAGGGGCGGGCACTGAAGCTTTCTTT. Translation gives CASSPPTGAGTEAFF.

This clone was seen a few times. The sample holds other DNA sequences that translate to the same CDR3. The gene calls are TRBV5-1 and TRBJ2-3; possible D gene TRBD1, 6 bases. The CDR3 spans 15 residues. V gave up 4 bases and J gave up 1 base, with 13 bases separating them. The germline V gene encodes CDR1 SGHRS and CDR2 YFSETQ. The CDR3 DNA reads as TGCGCCAGCAGCCCCCGGTCAGGGGGCACAGATACGCAGTATTTT. It specifies CASSPRSGGTDTQYF.

V gene TRBV28 combines with J gene TRBJ2-5; TRBD1 matches at 7 bases. Germline V CDR1 and CDR2: MDHEN, SYDVKM. Germline trimming cut 5 bases from V and 0 bases from J; bases unmatched to any gene: 9. The CDR3 is 16 residues long. The CDR3 nucleotides are TGTGCCAGCAGTCCTGGGGGCAGGGGGTACCAAGAGACCCAGTACTTC. Translated: CASSPGGRGYQETQYF.

This rearrangement joins TRBV30 to TRBJ1-1, with TRBD1 as a possible D gene (5 bases). Per germline, CDR1 GTSNPN and CDR2 SVGIG (reference sequence). V lost 8 bases and J lost 6, with 16 bases in between. The CDR3 is 12 amino acids. CDR3 amino acids: CARTGGGPEAFF. The CDR3, as DNA: TGTGCCAGAACAGGAGGAGGGCCTGAAGCTTTCTTT. Full variable domain (outside the CDR3, taken from reference TRBV30 and TRBJ1-1): SQTIHQWPATLVQPVGSPLSLECTVEGTSNPNLYWYRQAAGRGLQLLFYSVGIGQISSEVPQNLSASRPQDRQFILSSKKLLLSDSGFYLCARTGGGPEAFFGQGTRLTVV.

J is TRBJ1-6 and V is TRBV6-1; tentative D call: TRBD1 (6 bases). Germline V gene sequence: CDR1 MNHNS, CDR2 SASEGT. The CDR3 is made up of 15 amino acids. V dropped 7 bases and J dropped 7 bases, with 17 bases sitting between them. Written as DNA, the CDR3 is TGTGCCAGCACCGATCAGGGGTGGAAGAATTCACCCCTCCACTTT. It specifies CASTDQGWKNSPLHF.

V and J are TRBV4-3 and TRBJ2-1; D unclear. This CDR3 comprises 16 residues. CDR1 is LGHNA and CDR2 is YSLEER in the germline V gene. Trimming left V 1 base short and J 0 bases short, with 10 bases between. The CDR3 bases are TGCGCCAGCAGCCAAGCTTGGGGTGGCTCCTACAATGAGCAGTTCTTC. Protein product: CASSQAWGGSYNEQFF.

The chain employs TRBV15 and TRBJ2-3; TRBD2 matches at 8 bases. V shed 3 bases and J 3 bases; nucleotides not matched to a gene: 5. This CDR3 comprises 15 residues. Per the germline V gene, CDR1 is LNHNV and CDR2 is YYDKDF (reference sequence). The CDR3 reads CATSRRAGVTDTQYF. The CDR3 nucleotides are TGTGCCACCAGCAGGAGAGCGGGAGTTACAGATACGCAGTATTTT.

This clone was seen just once. This chain connects TRBV5-4 to TRBJ1-2; D is uncertain. CDR3 length equals 14 residues. Trimming cost V 4 bases and J 4 bases, with 14 bases left between them. Germline V gene sequence: CDR1 SGHNT, CDR2 YYREEE (reference sequence). The CDR3 reads CASSPRAPGYGYTF. CDR3 DNA sequence: TGTGCCAGCAGCCCCCGGGCCCCGGGCTATGGCTACACCTTC.

The J gene is TRBJ2-5, the V gene TRBV7-9; D is undetermined. The CDR3 runs to 14 residues. Trimming left V 7 bases short and J 6 bases short, with 18 bases between. Germline V CDR1 and CDR2: SEHNR, FQNEAQ (reference sequence). The CDR3 DNA reads TGTGCCAGCACCCCCCGAGATGTAAGACAGACCCAGTACTTC. As protein: CASTPRDVRQTQYF. The full variable domain, with the rest looked up from reference TRBV7-9 and TRBJ2-5, is DTGVSQNPRHKITKRGQNVTFRCDPISEHNRLYWYRQTLGQGPEFLTYFQNEAQLEKSRLLSDRFSAERPKGSFSTLEIQRTEQGDSAMYLCASTPRDVRQTQYFGPGTRLLVL.

This sequence joins TRBV27 and TRBJ1-1; no clear D gene. Germline-derived CDR1 and CDR2 are MNHEY and SMNVEV (reference sequence). This CDR3 comprises 13 residues. V was clipped by 6 bases and J by 1 base, with 9 bases between them. The chain's CDR3 is CASRPPGNTEAFF. The CDR3 nucleotides are TGTGCCAGCAGACCCCCAGGGAACACTGAAGCTTTCTTT.

This chain uses TRBV7-9 with TRBJ1-1, with 9 positions matching TRBD1. V trimming: 4 bases; J trimming: 1 base; junction bases outside the gene matches: 1. Per germline, CDR1 SEHNR and CDR2 FQNEAQ (reference sequence). The CDR3 spans 14 residues. The CDR3 here is CASSSGQGNTEAFF. Here the CDR3 DNA reads TGTGCCAGCAGCTCGGGACAGGGGAACACTGAAGCTTTCTTT.

The chain employs TRBV6-5 and TRBJ2-5; D unclear. Between the trimmed V and J ends, which lost 0 bases and 3 bases, there was a span of 2 bases. CDR1 and CDR2 from the germline V gene are MNHEY and SVGAGI. The CDR3 is 12 amino acids. The CDR3 nucleotides read TGTGCCAGCAGTTACTCAAAAGAGACCCAGTACTTC. Its protein is CASSYSKETQYF.

The chain uses TRBV13 and TRBJ2-1; D is ambiguous. This CDR3 spans 16 amino acids. Between the trimmed V and J ends, which lost 2 bases and 1 base, there was a span of 12 bases. Germline assignment: CDR1 PRHDT and CDR2 FYEKMQ (reference sequence). CDR3 in DNA: TGTGCCAGCAGCTTAATAGGGTTTCGGTCCTACAATGAGCAGTTCTTC. It translates to CASSLIGFRSYNEQFF.

The chain uses TRBV10-3 and TRBJ2-5, with 7 nucleotides matching TRBD1. The length of the CDR3 is 15 residues. V shed 0 bases and J 1 base; nucleotides not matched to a gene: 2. Germline values: CDR1 ENHRY, CDR2 SYGVKD. The CDR3 sequence is CAISESTGTQETQYF. CDR3 nucleotide sequence: TGTGCCATCAGTGAGTCGACAGGGACCCAAGAGACCCAGTACTTC.

This clone turned up a few times. The gene calls are TRBV10-2 and TRBJ2-3; D is ambiguous. The CDR3 sequence is 15 residues long. Trimming left V 2 bases short and J 0 bases short, with 9 bases between. Germline loops: CDR1 WSHSY, CDR2 SAAADI. CDR3 sequence reads: CASSESTYSTDTQYF. The CDR3 region has the DNA TGCGCCAGCAGTGAGAGCACCTATAGCACAGATACGCAGTATTTT.

Here the CDR3 reads CSARLNTEAFF. The CDR3 DNA reads TGCAGTGCTAGATTGAACACTGAAGCTTTCTTT. This sequence joins TRBV20-1 and TRBJ1-1; D is undetermined. V was shortened by 2 bases and J by 0 bases, with 1 base between the two germline ends. CDR3 length equals 11 residues. Looked up from germline, CDR1 is DFQATT and CDR2 is SNEGSKA (reference sequence).

The chain couples TRBV7-8 to TRBJ1-4, with 7 bases that match TRBD1. The CDR3 contains 17 residues. V lost 4 bases, J lost 0 bases, and 8 bases stayed unmatched. Germline lookup yields CDR1 SGHVS and CDR2 FQNEAQ. The CDR3 nucleotides are TGTGCCAGCAGCTCCTCCCGGGGACAGACAACTAATGAAAAACTGTTTTTT. Translation gives CASSSSRGQTTNEKLFF.

V gene TRBV7-2 combines with J gene TRBJ2-1; 7 nucleotides line up with TRBD1. The junction had 4 bases not matched to a gene; V was cut back by 8 bases and J by 3 bases. This CDR3 is built from 13 residues. Germline assignment: CDR1 SGHTA and CDR2 FQGNSA. The CDR3: CASLQGYYNEQFF. The DNA for the CDR3 is TGTGCCAGCTTACAGGGGTACTACAATGAGCAGTTCTTC.

The chain joins TRBV6-5 to TRBJ1-5; TRBD1 matches at 10 bases. The CDR3 runs to 14 residues. The V gene's germline CDR1 is MNHEY and CDR2 SVGAGI. V lost 4 bases to trimming and J lost 11 bases; unmatched junction nucleotides: 8. The CDR3 sequence is CASSSRDRGSAQHF. In DNA, the CDR3 is TGTGCCAGCAGTTCCCGGGACAGGGGTTCAGCCCAGCATTTT.

This chain joins TRBV9 and TRBJ1-2; tentative D call: TRBD1 (5 bases). The germline CDR1 and CDR2 sequences are SGDLS and YYNGEE. With 0 bases removed from V and 6 bases from J, the gap between germline ends came to 15 bases. The CDR3 is made up of 15 amino acids. Here the CDR3 reads CASSVVGQGGNGYTF. Here the CDR3 DNA reads TGTGCCAGCAGCGTAGTAGGGCAGGGAGGGAATGGCTACACCTTC. Combining the CDR3 with reference TRBV9 and TRBJ1-2 gives the whole variable domain DSGVTQTPKHLITATGQRVTLRCSPRSGDLSVYWYQQSLDQGLQFLIQYYNGEERAKGNILERFSAQQFPDLHSELNLSSLELGDSALYFCASSVVGQGGNGYTFGSGTRLTVV.